This paragraph reports one T cell receptor (beta chain). The antigen remains undetermined. The CDR3 loop spans 15 amino acids. Per germline, CDR1 KGHSH and CDR2 LQKENI. V shed 5 bases and J 7 bases; nucleotides not matched to a gene: 13. A template switching step contributed a universal primer site, while unique molecular identifiers were present in the cDNA. One entry per CDR3 protein results from TCRdb running MiXCR on the 5' RACE reads. This sample carries around 340,000 distinct CDR3 sequences, about 10% of them seen once, and the ten largest clones take approximately 9.3%. These data come from a study of identical twins. Study-level results: Out-of-frame beta sequences exhibited a weaker degree of excess twin sharing. Some out-of-frame alpha sequences were shared by twins, and these showed excess low generation probability.

Material: naive T cells sorted from blood. V gene TRBV18 combines with J gene TRBJ1-1, with 7 bases aligning to TRBD1. The receptor was derived from a woman aged 50 to 60 in good health. The CDR3 spells CASSNLRTQGNEAFF. The CDR3 DNA reads as TGTGCCAGCTCAAACTTACGGACACAGGGGAATGAAGCTTTCTTT.